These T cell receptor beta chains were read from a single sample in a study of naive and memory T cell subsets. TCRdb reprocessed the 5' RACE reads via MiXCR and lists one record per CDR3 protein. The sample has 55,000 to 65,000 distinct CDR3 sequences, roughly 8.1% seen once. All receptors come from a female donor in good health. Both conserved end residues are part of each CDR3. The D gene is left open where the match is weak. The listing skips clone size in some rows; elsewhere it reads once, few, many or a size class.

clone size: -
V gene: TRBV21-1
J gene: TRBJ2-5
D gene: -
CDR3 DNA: TGTGCCAGAGGGACATACCAAGAGACCCAGTACTTC
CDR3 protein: CARGTYQETQYF

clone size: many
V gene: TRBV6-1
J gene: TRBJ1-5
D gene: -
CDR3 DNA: TGTGCCAGCAGTGAAGTATATCAGCCCCAGCATTTT
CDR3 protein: CASSEVYQPQHF

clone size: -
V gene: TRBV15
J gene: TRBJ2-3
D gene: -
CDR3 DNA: TGTGCCACCAGCAGAGCCGGGGCTAGGGGGGTTTCGAGCACAGATACGCAGTATTTT
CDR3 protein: CATSRAGARGVSSTDTQYF

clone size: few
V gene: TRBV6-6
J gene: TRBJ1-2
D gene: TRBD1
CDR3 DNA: TGTGCCAGCAGTTACTCAGGGGGCGACCAGTTGTTCGGCTACACCTTC
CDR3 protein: CASSYSGGDQLFGYTF

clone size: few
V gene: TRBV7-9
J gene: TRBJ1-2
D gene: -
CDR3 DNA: TGTGCCAGCAGCTCGATTCGTGAGGACGCCTATGGCTACACCTTC
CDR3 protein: CASSSIREDAYGYTF

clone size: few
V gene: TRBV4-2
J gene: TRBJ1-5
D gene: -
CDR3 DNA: TGTGCCAGCAGCCAGGGGGTGACCGAAAATCAGCCCCAGCATTTT
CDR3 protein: CASSQGVTENQPQHF

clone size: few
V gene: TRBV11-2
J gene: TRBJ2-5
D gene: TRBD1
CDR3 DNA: TGTGCCAGCGACCTGAATAGGGGGCTTGAGACCCAGTACTTC
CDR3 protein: CASDLNRGLETQYF

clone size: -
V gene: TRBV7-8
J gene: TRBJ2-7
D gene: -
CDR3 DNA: TGTGCCAGCAGCTCTCTAAGTACGGTCTACGAGCAGTACTTC
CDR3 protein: CASSSLSTVYEQYF

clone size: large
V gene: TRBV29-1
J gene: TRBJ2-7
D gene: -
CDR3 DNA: TGCAGCGTTGGTATCGCCCTGCAAGGGGGGGAGCAGTACTTC
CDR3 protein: CSVGIALQGGEQYF

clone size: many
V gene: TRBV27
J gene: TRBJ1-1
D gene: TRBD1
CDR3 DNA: TGTGCCAGCAGGGGACAGGGGAACACTGAAGCTTTCTTT
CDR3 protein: CASRGQGNTEAFF

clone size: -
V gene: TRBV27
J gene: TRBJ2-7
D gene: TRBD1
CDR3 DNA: TGTGCCAGCAAATACCAGGGGGCCGGCTCCTACGAGCAGTACTTC
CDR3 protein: CASKYQGAGSYEQYF

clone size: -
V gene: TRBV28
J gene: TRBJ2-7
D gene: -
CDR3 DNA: TGTGCCAGCAGTGTTCCGGGGGGCGGGTACGAGCAGTACTTC
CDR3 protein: CASSVPGGGYEQYF

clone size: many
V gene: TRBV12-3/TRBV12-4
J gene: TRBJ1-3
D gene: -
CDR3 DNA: TGTGCCAGCAGTTTTCTCGGGAGCTCTGGAAACACCATATATTTT
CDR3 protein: CASSFLGSSGNTIYF

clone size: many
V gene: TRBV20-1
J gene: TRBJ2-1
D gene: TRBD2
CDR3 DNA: TGCAGTGCTAGAGTAACTAGCGGAAACTACAATGAGCAGTTCTTC
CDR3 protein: CSARVTSGNYNEQFF

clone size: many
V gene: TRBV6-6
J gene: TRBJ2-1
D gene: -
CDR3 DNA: TGTGCCAGCAGTTATAGCGAATCCTACAATGAGCAGTTCTTC
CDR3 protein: CASSYSESYNEQFF

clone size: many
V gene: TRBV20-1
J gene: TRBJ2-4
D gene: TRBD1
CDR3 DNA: TGCAGTGCGGCTACAGGGGATGGCAAAAACATTCAGTACTTC
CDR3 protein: CSAATGDGKNIQYF

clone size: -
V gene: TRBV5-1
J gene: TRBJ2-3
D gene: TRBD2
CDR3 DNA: TGCGCCAGCAGCCGAGCGGGAGCTAGCACAGATACGCAGTATTTT
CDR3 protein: CASSRAGASTDTQYF

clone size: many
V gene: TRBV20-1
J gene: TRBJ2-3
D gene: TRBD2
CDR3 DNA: TGCAGTGCCCCACTAGCGGGGGGGATTAATACGCAGTATTTT
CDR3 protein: CSAPLAGGINTQYF

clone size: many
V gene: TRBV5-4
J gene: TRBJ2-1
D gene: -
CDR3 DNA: TGTGCCAGCGGGAGAGCGAACAATGAGCAGTTCTTC
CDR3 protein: CASGRANNEQFF

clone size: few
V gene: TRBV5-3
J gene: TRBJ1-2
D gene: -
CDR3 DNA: TGTGCCAGAAGTTCCGGGACGACCTATGGCTACACCTTC
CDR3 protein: CARSSGTTYGYTF

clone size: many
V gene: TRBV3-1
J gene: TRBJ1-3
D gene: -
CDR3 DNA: TGTGCCAGCACTCGGGAGTCTGGAAACACCATATATTTT
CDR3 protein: CASTRESGNTIYF

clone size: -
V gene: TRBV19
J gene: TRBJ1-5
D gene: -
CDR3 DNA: TGTGCCAGTTCGGGGGGTTCTCGGGGACAGCCCCAGCATTTT
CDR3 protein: CASSGGSRGQPQHF

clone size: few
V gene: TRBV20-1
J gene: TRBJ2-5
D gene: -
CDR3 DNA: TGCAGTGCCATCGCGTGGAGGGACCAAGAGACCCAGTACTTC
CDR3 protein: CSAIAWRDQETQYF

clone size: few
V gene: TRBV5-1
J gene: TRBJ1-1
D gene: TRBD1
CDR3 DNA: TGCGCCAGCAGCTTAAACCGGGACAGGGGGAACACTGAAGCTTTCTTT
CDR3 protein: CASSLNRDRGNTEAFF

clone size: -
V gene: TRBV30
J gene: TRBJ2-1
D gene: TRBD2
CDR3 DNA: TGTGCCTGGAGTGTACAACTAGCGGGAAACAATGAGCAGTTCTTC
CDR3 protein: CAWSVQLAGNNEQFF

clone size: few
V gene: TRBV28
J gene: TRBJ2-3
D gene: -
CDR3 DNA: TGTGCCAGCAGTCTAAGGCCTCCAAGAGTTGGGCAGTATTTT
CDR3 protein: CASSLRPPRVGQYF

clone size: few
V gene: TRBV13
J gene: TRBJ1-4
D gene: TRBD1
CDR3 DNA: TGTGCCAGCAGCCTTGCCGGAGGGGGCGGAAATGAAAAACTGTTTTTT
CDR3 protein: CASSLAGGGGNEKLFF

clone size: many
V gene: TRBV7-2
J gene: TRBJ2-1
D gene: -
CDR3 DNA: TGTGCCAGCAGCTTAGTAGGGGGGCTGATATCCTACAATGAGCAGTTCTTC
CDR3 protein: CASSLVGGLISYNEQFF

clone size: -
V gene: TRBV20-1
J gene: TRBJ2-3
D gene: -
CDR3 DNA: TGCAGTGCTAGATCACCGGAGACAGATACGCAGTATTTT
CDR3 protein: CSARSPETDTQYF

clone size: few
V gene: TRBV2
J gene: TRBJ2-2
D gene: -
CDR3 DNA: TGTGCCAGCCGTACCTTAGGAACCGGGGAGCTGTTTTTT
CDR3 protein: CASRTLGTGELFF

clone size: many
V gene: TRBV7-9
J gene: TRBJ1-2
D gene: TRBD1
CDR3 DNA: TGTGCCAGCAGCTTAGGACAGGGTTATGGCTACACCTTC
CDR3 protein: CASSLGQGYGYTF

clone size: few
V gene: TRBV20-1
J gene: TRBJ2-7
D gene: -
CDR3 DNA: TGCAGTGCTAGAGATCTTAGGTTACCTTACGAGCAGTACTTC
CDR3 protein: CSARDLRLPYEQYF

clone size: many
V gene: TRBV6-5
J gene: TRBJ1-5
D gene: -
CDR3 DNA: TGTGCCAGCGGCGCGTATGGCAATCAGCCCCAGCATTTT
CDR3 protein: CASGAYGNQPQHF

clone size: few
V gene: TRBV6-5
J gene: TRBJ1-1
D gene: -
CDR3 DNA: TGTGCCAGCAGTTCCCGCCTACAGGGTGGGAACACTGAAGCTTTCTTT
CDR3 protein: CASSSRLQGGNTEAFF

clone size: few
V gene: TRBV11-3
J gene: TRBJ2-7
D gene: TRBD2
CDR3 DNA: TGTGCCAGCAGCTCGAGGACTAGCGGCCACTACGAGCAGTACTTC
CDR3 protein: CASSSRTSGHYEQYF

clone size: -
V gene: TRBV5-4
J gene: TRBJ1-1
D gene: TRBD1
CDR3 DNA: TGTGCCAGCAGCTTGAGGAAGACAGGGGACACTGAAGCTTTCTTT
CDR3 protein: CASSLRKTGDTEAFF

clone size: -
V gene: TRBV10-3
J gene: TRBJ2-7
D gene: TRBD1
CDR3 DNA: TGTGCCAGCGGACAGGGAGCCTACGAGCAGTACTTC
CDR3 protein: CASGQGAYEQYF